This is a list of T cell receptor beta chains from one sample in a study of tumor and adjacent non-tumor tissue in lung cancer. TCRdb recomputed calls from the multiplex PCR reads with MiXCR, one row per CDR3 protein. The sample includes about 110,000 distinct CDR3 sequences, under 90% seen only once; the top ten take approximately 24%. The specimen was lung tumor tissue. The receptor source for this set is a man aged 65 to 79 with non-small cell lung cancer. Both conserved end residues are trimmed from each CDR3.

CDR3aa: ASSLDGANYGYT
v_gene: TRBV5-6
j_gene: TRBJ1-2

CDR3aa: ARSPPAGIPTYEQY
v_gene: TRBV11-2
j_gene: TRBJ2-7

CDR3aa: SVPVIGNYGYT
v_gene: TRBV29-1
j_gene: TRBJ1-2

CDR3aa: VSSPSTGGNKPQH
v_gene: TRBV28
j_gene: TRBJ1-5

CDR3aa: GSSQGTGETANYGYT
v_gene: TRBV6-5
j_gene: TRBJ1-2

CDR3aa: AISDTSGRDADTHY
v_gene: TRBV10-3
j_gene: TRBJ2-3

CDR3aa: DISFFSQGSSYGYT
v_gene: TRBV10-3
j_gene: TRBJ1-2

CDR3aa: ACNIQGPYNERF
v_gene: TRBV14
j_gene: TRBJ2-1

CDR3aa: SDEDGINKKLF
v_gene: TRBV29-1
j_gene: TRBJ1-4

CDR3aa: ASRYLAKNTEAF
v_gene: TRBV6-5
j_gene: TRBJ1-1

CDR3aa: ANSQAGTQY
v_gene: TRBV14
j_gene: TRBJ2-5

CDR3aa: ASSLGNQSGELF
v_gene: TRBV11-2
j_gene: TRBJ2-2

CDR3aa: ASSRTQAGEGDEQF
v_gene: TRBV4-1
j_gene: NA

CDR3aa: AAAGRNNYGYT
v_gene: TRBV28
j_gene: TRBJ1-2

CDR3aa: ASGLDLAGRITYTQY
v_gene: TRBV11-2
j_gene: TRBJ2-3

CDR3aa: ASSPIVGTYGYI
v_gene: TRBV11-2
j_gene: TRBJ1-2

CDR3aa: ASSDDRYYEQY
v_gene: TRBV6-5
j_gene: TRBJ2-7

CDR3aa: ANSLLKGSPVH
v_gene: TRBV7-8
j_gene: TRBJ1-6

CDR3aa: SAQPGPAWDTQY
v_gene: TRBV20-1
j_gene: TRBJ2-5

CDR3aa: ASSEYQPLYSCNEQF
v_gene: TRBV7-9
j_gene: TRBJ2-1

CDR3aa: ASSDGSGMLNTREQF
v_gene: TRBV10-1
j_gene: TRBJ2-2

CDR3aa: ANSLEYLGQDRDYT
v_gene: TRBV5-5
j_gene: TRBJ1-2

CDR3aa: ASSSGTSYEQY
v_gene: TRBV5-5
j_gene: TRBJ2-7

CDR3aa: AISLTLGSNTPY
v_gene: TRBV11-2
j_gene: TRBJ2-3